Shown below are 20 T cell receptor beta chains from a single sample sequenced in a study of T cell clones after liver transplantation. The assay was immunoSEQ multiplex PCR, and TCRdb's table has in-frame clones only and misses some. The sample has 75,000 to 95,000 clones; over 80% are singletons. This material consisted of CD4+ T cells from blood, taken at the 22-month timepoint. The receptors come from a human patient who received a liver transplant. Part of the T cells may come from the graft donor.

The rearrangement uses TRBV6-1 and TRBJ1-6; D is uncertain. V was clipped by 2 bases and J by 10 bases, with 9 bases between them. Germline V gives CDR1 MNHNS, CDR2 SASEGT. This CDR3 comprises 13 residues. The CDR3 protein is CASSERGRSPLHF. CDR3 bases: TGTGCCAGCAGTGAAAGAGGCCGGTCACCCCTCCACTTT.

CDR3 nucleotides: TGTGCCAGCAGCCAGGACCGGGACAGGTCACCCCTCCACTTT. Protein: CASSQDRDRSPLHF. J is TRBJ1-6 and V is TRBV4-2; 8 positions agree with TRBD1. The V segment lost 3 bases and the J segment 10 bases; nucleotides outside the gene matches: 5. This CDR3 is built from 14 residues. Germline-derived CDR1 and CDR2 are LGHNA and YNFKEQ.

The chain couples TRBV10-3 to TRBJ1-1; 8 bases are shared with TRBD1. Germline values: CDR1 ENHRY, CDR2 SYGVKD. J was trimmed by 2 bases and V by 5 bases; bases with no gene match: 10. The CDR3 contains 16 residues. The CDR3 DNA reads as TGTGCCATCAGTCCCCACCCCGGACAGGGCAACACTGAAGCTTTCTTT. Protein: CAISPHPGQGNTEAFF.

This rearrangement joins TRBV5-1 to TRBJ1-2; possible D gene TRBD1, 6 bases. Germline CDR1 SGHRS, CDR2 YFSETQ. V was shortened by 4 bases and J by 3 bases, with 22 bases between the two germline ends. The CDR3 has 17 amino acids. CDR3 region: CASSPEGGAESYYGYTF. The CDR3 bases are TGCGCCAGCAGCCCGGAGGGGGGGGCCGAATCCTACTATGGCTACACCTTC.

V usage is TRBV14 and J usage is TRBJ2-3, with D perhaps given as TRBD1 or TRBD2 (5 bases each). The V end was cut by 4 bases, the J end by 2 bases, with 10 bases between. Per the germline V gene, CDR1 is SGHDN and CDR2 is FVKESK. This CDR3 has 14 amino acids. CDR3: CASSRGRITDTQYF. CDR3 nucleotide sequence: TGTGCCAGCAGCCGGGGACGGATCACAGATACGCAGTATTTT.

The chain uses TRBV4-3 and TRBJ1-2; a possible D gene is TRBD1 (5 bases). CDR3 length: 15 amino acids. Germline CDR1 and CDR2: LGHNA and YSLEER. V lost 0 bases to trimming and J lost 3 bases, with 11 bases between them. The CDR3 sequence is CASSQDPGGDYGYTF. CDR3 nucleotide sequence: TGCGCCAGCAGCCAAGATCCGGGGGGGGACTATGGCTACACCTTC.

The CDR3 DNA reads as TGTGCCAGCAGTCCCATGGGGGCGGGAGGCACCGGGGAGCTGTTTTTT. Residues: CASSPMGAGGTGELFF. The rearrangement links TRBV6-6 to TRBJ2-2; 8 bases match TRBD2. The V gene's germline CDR1 is MNHNY and CDR2 SVGAGI (reference sequence). Trimming at V came to 5 bases and at J to 4 bases, leaving 9 bases not matched to a gene. The CDR3 runs 16 residues.

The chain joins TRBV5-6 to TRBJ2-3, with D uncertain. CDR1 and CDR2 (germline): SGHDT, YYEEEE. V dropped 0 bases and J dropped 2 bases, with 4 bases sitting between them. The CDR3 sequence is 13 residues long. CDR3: CASSLGATDTQYF. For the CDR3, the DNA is TGTGCCAGCAGCTTGGGGGCCACAGATACGCAGTATTTT. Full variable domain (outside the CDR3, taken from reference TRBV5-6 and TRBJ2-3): DAGVTQSPTHLIKTRGQQVTLRCSPKSGHDTVSWYQQALGQGPQFIFQYYEEEERQRGNFPDRFSGHQFPNYSSELNVNALLLGDSALYLCASSLGATDTQYFGPGTRLTVL.

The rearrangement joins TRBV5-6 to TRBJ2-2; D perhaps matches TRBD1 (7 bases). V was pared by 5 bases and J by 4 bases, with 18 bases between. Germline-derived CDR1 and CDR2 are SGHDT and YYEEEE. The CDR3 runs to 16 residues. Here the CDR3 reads CASRAWRGRGTGELFF. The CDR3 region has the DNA TGTGCCAGCAGAGCCTGGAGGGGGCGCGGCACCGGGGAGCTGTTTTTT.

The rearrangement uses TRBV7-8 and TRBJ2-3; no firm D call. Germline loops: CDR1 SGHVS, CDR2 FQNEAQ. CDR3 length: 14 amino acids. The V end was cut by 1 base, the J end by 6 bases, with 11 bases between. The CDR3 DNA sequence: TGTGCCAGCAGCTTAGGTCCTGCTGGGGATACGCAGTATTTT. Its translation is CASSLGPAGDTQYF.

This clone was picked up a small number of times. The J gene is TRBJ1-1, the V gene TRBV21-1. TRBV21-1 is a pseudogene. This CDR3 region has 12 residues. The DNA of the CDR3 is TGTGCCAGCAGCATGAAGCCTCATGAAGCTTTCTTT. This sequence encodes CASSMKPHEAFF.

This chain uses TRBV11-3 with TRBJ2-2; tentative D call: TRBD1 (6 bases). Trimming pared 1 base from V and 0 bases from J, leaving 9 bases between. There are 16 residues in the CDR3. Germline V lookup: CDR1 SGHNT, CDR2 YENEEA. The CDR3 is CASSLGGGSNTGELFF. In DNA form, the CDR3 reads TGTGCCAGCAGCTTAGGAGGGGGTTCGAACACCGGGGAGCTGTTTTTT.

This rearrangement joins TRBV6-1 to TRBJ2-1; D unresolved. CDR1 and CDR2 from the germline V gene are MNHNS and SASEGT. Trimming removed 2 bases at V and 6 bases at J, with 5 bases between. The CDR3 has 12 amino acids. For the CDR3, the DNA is TGTGCCAGCAGTGAACTCTTCAATGAGCAGTTCTTC. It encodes CASSELFNEQFF.

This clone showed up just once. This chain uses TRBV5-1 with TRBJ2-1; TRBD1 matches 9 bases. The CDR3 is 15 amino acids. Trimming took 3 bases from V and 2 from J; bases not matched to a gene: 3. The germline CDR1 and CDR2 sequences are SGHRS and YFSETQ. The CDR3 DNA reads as TGCGCCAGCAGCTCGGGACAGGGAGCCTACAATGAGCAGTTCTTC. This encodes CASSSGQGAYNEQFF. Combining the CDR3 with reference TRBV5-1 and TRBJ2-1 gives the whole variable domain KAGVTQTPRYLIKTRGQQVTLSCSPISGHRSVSWYQQTPGQGLQFLFEYFSETQRNKGNFPGRFSGRQFSNSRSEMNVSTLELGDSALYLCASSSGQGAYNEQFFGPGTRLTVL.

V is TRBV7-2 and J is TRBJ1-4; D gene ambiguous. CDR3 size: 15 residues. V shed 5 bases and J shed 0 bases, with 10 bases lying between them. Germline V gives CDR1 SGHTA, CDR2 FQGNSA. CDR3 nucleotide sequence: TGTGCCAGCAGCCCCGGGGATGCAACTAATGAAAAACTGTTTTTT. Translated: CASSPGDATNEKLFF.

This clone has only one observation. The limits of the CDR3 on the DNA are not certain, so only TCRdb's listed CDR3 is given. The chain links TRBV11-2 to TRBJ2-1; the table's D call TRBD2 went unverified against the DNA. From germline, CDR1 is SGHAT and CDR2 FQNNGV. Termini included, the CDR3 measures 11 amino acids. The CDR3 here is CASSWGRGAFF.

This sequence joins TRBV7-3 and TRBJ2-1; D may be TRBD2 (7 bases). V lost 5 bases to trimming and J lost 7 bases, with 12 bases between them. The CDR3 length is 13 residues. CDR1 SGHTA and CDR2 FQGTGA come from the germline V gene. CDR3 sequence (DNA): TGTGCCAGCAGCCGGGGGGCAAATAATGAGCAGTTCTTC. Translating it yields CASSRGANNEQFF.

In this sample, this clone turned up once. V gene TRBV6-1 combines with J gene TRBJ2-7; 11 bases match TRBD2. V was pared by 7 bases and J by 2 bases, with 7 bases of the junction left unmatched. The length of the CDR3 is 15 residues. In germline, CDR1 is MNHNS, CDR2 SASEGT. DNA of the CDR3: TGTGCCAGCACCATCGGGACTAGCGGAACCTACGAGCAGTACTTC. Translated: CASTIGTSGTYEQYF.

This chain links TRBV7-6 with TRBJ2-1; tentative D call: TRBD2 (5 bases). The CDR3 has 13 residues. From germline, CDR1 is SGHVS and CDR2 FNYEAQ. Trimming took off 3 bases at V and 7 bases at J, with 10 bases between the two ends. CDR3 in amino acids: CASSLAWENEQFF. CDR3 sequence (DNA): TGTGCCAGCAGCTTGGCGTGGGAGAATGAGCAGTTCTTC.

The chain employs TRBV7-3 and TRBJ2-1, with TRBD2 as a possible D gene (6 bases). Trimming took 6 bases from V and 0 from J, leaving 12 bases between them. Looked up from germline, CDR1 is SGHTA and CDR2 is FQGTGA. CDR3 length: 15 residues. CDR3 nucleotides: TGTGCCAGCAGTCTTAGCGGTAGCTCCTACAATGAGCAGTTCTTC. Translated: CASSLSGSSYNEQFF.